The T cell receptor beta chain described here comes from a study of radiation and T cells in renal cell carcinoma. Findings and limits, study-wide: In blood, top tumor clones expanded by 2 weeks, shrinking by 4. Without pretreatment biopsies, baseline tumor clonotype presence was undetermined.

With regard to this clone: As yet, its antigen is unknown.

The time point denotes: blood 4 weeks post-SBRT, at nephrectomy. Sample treatment: 15 Gy SBRT to primary tumor, nephrectomy 4 weeks later. Nephrectomy followed 15 Gy stereotactic body radiation by 4 weeks. The patient's renal cell carcinoma had clear cell pathology. Trimming removed 4 bases from V and 5 bases from J; junction bases left unmatched: 8. The CDR3 is 15 residues long. Looked up from germline, CDR1 is SGHRS and CDR2 is YFSETQ. This table comes from immunoSEQ multiplex PCR, and its TCRdb copy is limited to in-frame clones, with some not included. This sample yields around 64,000 clones, of which 65% to 80% are seen a single time; around 6.8% belongs to the top ten.

The receptor's source is a man aged 60 to 69 with renal cell carcinoma. The chain is built from TRBV5-1 and TRBJ1-1; 10 nucleotides align to TRBD1. The sequencing here drew on blood, taken from a patient whose treatment included radiotherapy and nephrectomy. CDR3 sequence: CASSRGDRGRTEAFF. Written as DNA, the CDR3 is TGCGCCAGCAGCCGAGGGGACAGGGGTAGGACTGAAGCTTTCTTT.